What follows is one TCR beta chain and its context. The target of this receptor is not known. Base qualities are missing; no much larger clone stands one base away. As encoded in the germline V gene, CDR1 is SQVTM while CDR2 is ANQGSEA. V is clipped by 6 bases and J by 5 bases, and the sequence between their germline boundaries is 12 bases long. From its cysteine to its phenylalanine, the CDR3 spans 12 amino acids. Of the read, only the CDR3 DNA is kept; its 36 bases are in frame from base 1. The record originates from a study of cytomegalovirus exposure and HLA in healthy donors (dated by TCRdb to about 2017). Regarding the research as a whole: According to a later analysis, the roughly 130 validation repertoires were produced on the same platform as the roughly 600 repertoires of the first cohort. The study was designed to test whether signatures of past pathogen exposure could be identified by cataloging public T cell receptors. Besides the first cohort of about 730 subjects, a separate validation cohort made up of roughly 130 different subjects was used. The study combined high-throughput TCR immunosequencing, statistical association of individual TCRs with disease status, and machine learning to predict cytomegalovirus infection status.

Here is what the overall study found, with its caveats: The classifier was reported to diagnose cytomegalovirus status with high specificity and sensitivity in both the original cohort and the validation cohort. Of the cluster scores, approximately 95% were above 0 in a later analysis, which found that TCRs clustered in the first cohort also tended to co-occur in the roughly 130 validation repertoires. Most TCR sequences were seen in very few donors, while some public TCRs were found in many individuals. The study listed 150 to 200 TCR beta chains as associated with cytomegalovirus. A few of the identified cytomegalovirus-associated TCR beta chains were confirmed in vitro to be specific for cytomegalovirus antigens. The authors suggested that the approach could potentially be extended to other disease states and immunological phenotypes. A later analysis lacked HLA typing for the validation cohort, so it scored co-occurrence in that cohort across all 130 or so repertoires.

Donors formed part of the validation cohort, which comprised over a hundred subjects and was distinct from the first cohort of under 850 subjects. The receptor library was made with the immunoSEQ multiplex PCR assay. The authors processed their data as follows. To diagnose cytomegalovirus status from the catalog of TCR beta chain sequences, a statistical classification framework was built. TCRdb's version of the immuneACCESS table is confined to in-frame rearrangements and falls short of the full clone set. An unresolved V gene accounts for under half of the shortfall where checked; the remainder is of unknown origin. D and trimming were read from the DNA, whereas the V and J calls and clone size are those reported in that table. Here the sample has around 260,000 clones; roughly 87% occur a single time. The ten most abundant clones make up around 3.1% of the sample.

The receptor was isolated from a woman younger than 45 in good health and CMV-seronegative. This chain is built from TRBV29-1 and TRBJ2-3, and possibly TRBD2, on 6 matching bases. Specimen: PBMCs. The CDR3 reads CSVLRRGDTQYF. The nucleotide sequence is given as TGCAGCGTCTTACGGCGGGGAGATACGCAGTATTTT.